This TCR beta chain was captured by sequencing in a study of neurological immune-mediated disorders. Synthesis of cDNA used 5'RACE (with 10-nucleotide random UMIs). A single record per CDR3 protein comes from TCRdb applying MiXCR to the 5' RACE reads. The sample shows tens of thousands of distinct CDR3 sequences, roughly 15% of them seen only once. Study-wide results and limits: The study found the most TCR clonal expansion in HTLV-1-associated myelopathy and the least in multiple sclerosis, below healthy controls.

This CDR3 contains 16 residues. Germline values: CDR1 SQVTM, CDR2 ANQGSEA. The V end lost 1 base, the J end lost 2 bases, and 16 bases lay between the germline ends. Comment on this clonotype: Its specificity is not known.

Time point specified: longitudinal time-point 1 (baseline). The study built unsorted libraries from 2 million PBMCs kept at -80 C. The clonotype was recovered from a female donor with HTLV-1-associated myelopathy (HAM/TSP). The source material was PBMCs. The gene calls are TRBV29-1 and TRBJ2-3; a possible D gene is TRBD1 (6 bases). CDR3 region: CSVEGGGQYFTDTQYF. CDR3 coding DNA: TGCAGCGTTGAAGGCGGCGGACAGTATTTCACAGATACGCAGTATTTT.